This entry lists 17 T cell receptor beta chains sequenced from one sample in a study of cytotoxic CD8 clonotypes in ibrutinib-treated CLL. The assay was immunoSEQ multiplex PCR, and TCRdb's table has in-frame clones only and misses some. The table shows about 50,000 clones, with around three fifths occurring only once. The starting material was PBMCs, obtained after 24 months of ibrutinib treatment. These receptors were taken from a human donor with chronic lymphocytic leukemia.

The chain recombines TRBV5-4 with TRBJ2-4; TRBD2 might be the D (6 bases). From germline, CDR1 is SGHNT and CDR2 YYREEE (reference sequence). This CDR3 spans 18 amino acids. V lost 0 bases and J lost 0, with 16 bases in between. The CDR3 reads CASSLGPAQGLAKNIQYF. CDR3 nucleotides: TGTGCCAGCAGCTTGGGGCCTGCCCAGGGACTAGCCAAAAACATTCAGTACTTC.

The V call is TRBV5-6, the J call TRBJ2-1; D is undetermined. The germline CDR1 and CDR2 sequences are SGHDT and YYEEEE. CDR3 length equals 13 residues. Trimming pared 6 bases from V and 6 bases from J, leaving 13 bases between. CDR3 DNA: TGTGCCAGCACCCGACCGTCTAGCAATGAGCAGTTCTTC. Amino acids: CASTRPSSNEQFF.

The DNA of the CDR3 is TGTGCCACCAGCAGAGGGGGACCAAATCAGCCCCAGCATTTT. The encoded protein is CATSRGGPNQPQHF. The chain couples TRBV15 to TRBJ1-5, with TRBD1 as a possible D gene (5 bases). The CDR3 runs to 14 residues. Trimming took off 1 base at V and 4 bases at J, with 8 bases between the two ends. Germline values: CDR1 LNHNV, CDR2 YYDKDF (reference sequence). Filled out from reference TRBV15 and TRBJ1-5, the complete variable domain reads DAMVIQNPRYQVTQFGKPVTLSCSQTLNHNVMYWYQQKSSQAPKLLFHYYDKDFNNEADTPDNFQSRRPNTSFCFLDIRSPGLGDTAMYLCATSRGGPNQPQHFGDGTRLSIL.

This clone appeared a few times. J is TRBJ2-2 and V is TRBV5-1; D not certain. CDR3 length: 12 amino acids. CDR1 is SGHRS and CDR2 is YFSETQ in the germline V gene. V gave up 1 base and J gave up 8 bases, with 6 bases separating them. CDR3 in amino acids: CASSLSQGELFF. Here the CDR3 DNA reads TGCGCCAGCAGCTTGTCACAAGGGGAGCTGTTTTTT. The full variable domain, its missing parts supplied by reference TRBV5-1 and TRBJ2-2, is KAGVTQTPRYLIKTRGQQVTLSCSPISGHRSVSWYQQTPGQGLQFLFEYFSETQRNKGNFPGRFSGRQFSNSRSEMNVSTLELGDSALYLCASSLSQGELFFGEGSRLTVL.

The V call is TRBV2, the J call TRBJ2-7; no clear D. CDR3 size: 13 residues. The V end lost 6 bases, the J end lost 2 bases, and 11 bases lay between the germline ends. Germline CDR1 and CDR2: SNHLY and FYNNEI. The CDR3 spells CASSLPLTYEQYF. The CDR3 bases are TGTGCCAGCAGCTTACCGCTCACCTACGAGCAGTACTTC.

The chain combines TRBV2 with TRBJ2-3, with TRBD1 identical over 8 bases. The length of the CDR3 is 13 residues. The V gene end was trimmed by 6 bases and the J gene end by 5 bases; junction bases not matched to a gene: 4. CDR1 is SNHLY, CDR2 FYNNEI, per germline. The CDR3 nucleotides are TGTGCCAGCAGAGACAGGGGACGAGATACGCAGTATTTT. Translation gives CASRDRGRDTQYF.

This clone showed up many times. The chain uses TRBV28 and TRBJ2-7; 10 bases match TRBD1. Trimming at V came to 6 bases and at J to 2 bases, leaving 13 bases not matched to a gene. This CDR3 is built from 17 residues. CDR1 is MDHEN and CDR2 is SYDVKM in the germline V gene. The DNA of the CDR3 is TGTGCCAGCAGCTACCGACCCGGGACAGGGGACGCCTACGAGCAGTACTTC. Its translation is CASSYRPGTGDAYEQYF.

The rearrangement uses TRBV4-2 and TRBJ2-1; 11 nucleotides agree with TRBD2. Losses at the gene ends were 1 base for V and 7 bases for J; bases not matched to a gene: 9. Germline V gene lookup returns CDR1 LGHNA and CDR2 YNFKEQ. The CDR3 is 17 amino acids. CDR3 sequence (DNA): TGTGCCAGCAGCCAAGGAGCTAGCGGGGGGAGGAGGAATGAGCAGTTCTTC. Translation gives CASSQGASGGRRNEQFF.

This CDR3 is CASNLGHANTGELFF. DNA of the CDR3: TGTGCCAGCAACCTGGGCCACGCGAACACCGGGGAGCTGTTTTTT. The rearrangement uses TRBV2 and TRBJ2-2; D uncertain. Germline CDR1 SNHLY, CDR2 FYNNEI. The CDR3 extends over 15 amino acids. The germline V and J ends were trimmed by 7 bases and 0 bases, with 12 bases remaining between them.

This clone was counted a few times. The chain has TRBV4-1 and TRBJ2-3, with 14 bases that match TRBD2. V lost 5 bases to trimming and J lost 5 bases; unmatched junction nucleotides: 3. Germline V gene data show CDR1 as MGHRA and CDR2 as YSYEKL. CDR3 size: 15 residues. DNA for the CDR3: TGCGCCAGCAGCTGGACTAGCGGGGGGCGAGATACGCAGTATTTT. Protein sequence: CASSWTSGGRDTQYF.

This clone has more than one count but fewer than ten. Other DNA sequences of this sample code for an identical CDR3. The chain is built from TRBV4-1 and TRBJ2-5; 7 bases map to TRBD2. The CDR3 has 15 amino acids. The J segment lost 4 bases and the V segment lost 1 base, leaving 6 bases of the junction unmatched. Germline CDR1 reads MGHRA; CDR2 reads YSYEKL. Here the CDR3 DNA reads TGCGCCAGCAGCCAAGCTAGCGGAGGAGGAGAGACCCAGTACTTC. Translated: CASSQASGGGETQYF.

The rearrangement joins TRBV27 to TRBJ1-2; unclear D gene. Germline V CDR1 and CDR2: MNHEY, SMNVEV (reference sequence). V gave up 1 base and J gave up 8 bases, with 23 bases separating them. The CDR3 length is 17 residues. CDR3 coding DNA: TGTGCCAGCAGTTTATTGGCAGGTCCCCCCGGAAATGAGGGCTACACCTTC. Its translation is CASSLLAGPPGNEGYTF.

This clone has more than one count but fewer than ten. V and J are TRBV7-8 and TRBJ1-1; D uncertain. The germline V and J ends were trimmed by 5 bases and 2 bases, with 15 bases remaining between them. This CDR3 spans 15 amino acids. Germline V gene lookup returns CDR1 SGHVS and CDR2 FQNEAQ. This CDR3 reads CASSPSLGSNTEAFF. DNA for the CDR3: TGTGCCAGCAGCCCTTCTTTAGGGTCCAACACTGAAGCTTTCTTT.

The chain has TRBV4-1 and TRBJ1-2; perhaps TRBD1 as D (5 bases). Looked up from germline, CDR1 is MGHRA and CDR2 is YSYEKL. Trimming cost V 10 bases and J 0 bases, with 15 bases left between them. This CDR3 is built from 14 residues. The CDR3 bases are TGCGCCACCGGGAGAGGGACCGCTAACTATGGCTACACCTTC. Its translation: CATGRGTANYGYTF.

A few counts support this clone. This chain uses TRBV2 with TRBJ2-7, with unresolved D. V gave up 8 bases and J gave up 0 bases, with 8 bases separating them. Germline V lookup: CDR1 SNHLY, CDR2 FYNNEI. The CDR3 has 12 amino acids. The CDR3 DNA is TGTGCCAGCTGGTCGAGCTCCTACGAGCAGTACTTC. Encoded protein: CASWSSSYEQYF.

With respect to this clone: This CDR3 is also generated by other DNA sequences in the sample. The V call is TRBV19, the J call TRBJ1-1, with D uncertain. V shed 3 bases and J shed 2 bases, with 10 bases lying between them. This CDR3 has 14 residues. Germline V CDR1 and CDR2: LNHDA, SQIVND (reference sequence). The CDR3 here is CASSIGGSNTEAFF. The CDR3 bases are TGTGCCAGTAGTATTGGAGGGTCCAACACTGAAGCTTTCTTT.

This clone was observed many times. This chain links TRBV19 with TRBJ1-6, with D unresolved. From germline, CDR1 is LNHDA and CDR2 SQIVND (reference sequence). The CDR3 contains 15 residues. The V and J ends lost 3 bases and 7 bases respectively, with 13 bases between them. Here the CDR3 reads CASSIRSDGNSPLHF. DNA for the CDR3: TGTGCCAGTAGTATCCGTAGCGACGGGAATTCACCCCTCCACTTT.